These 5 T cell receptor beta chains came from one sample sequenced in a study of blood T cell repertoires in COVID-19. Libraries were prepared by immunoSEQ multiplex PCR; TCRdb keeps only in-frame clonotypes and omits some of them. In the table there are 200,000 to 300,000 clones, more than 75% of which are singletons. The sample was peripheral blood. Receptor source: a woman between 40 and 55 years old who had recovered from COVID-19.

The CDR3 is CAITSGRAIYNEQFF. The CDR3 bases are TGTGCCATCACCTCGGGCAGGGCCATTTACAATGAGCAGTTCTTC. This chain connects TRBV10-3 to TRBJ2-1, with D perhaps matching TRBD1 (5 bases). The CDR3 totals 15 residues. The germline V and J ends were trimmed by 7 bases and 4 bases, with 17 bases remaining between them. From germline, CDR1 is ENHRY and CDR2 SYGVKD.

The chain joins TRBV12-5 to TRBJ2-1; D is perhaps TRBD1 (7 bases). Germline CDR1 LGHNT, CDR2 FRNRAP. The ends were cut back, 5 bases at V and 12 bases at J, with 17 bases in the middle. The CDR3 is 13 amino acids. The CDR3: CASGPQGGGVQFF. Here the CDR3 DNA reads TGTGCTAGTGGTCCGCAGGGGGGCGGTGTGCAGTTCTTC.

This rearrangement joins TRBV28 to TRBJ2-5, with 7 bases matching TRBD2. CDR1 MDHEN and CDR2 SYDVKM come from the germline V gene. The CDR3 sequence is 14 residues long. J gave up 4 bases and V 3 bases, and 5 bases lay outside the gene matches. This CDR3 reads CASSLQGGRETQYF. The CDR3 DNA reads TGTGCCAGCAGTTTGCAGGGAGGGAGAGAGACCCAGTACTTC.

The chain has TRBV27 and TRBJ1-6, with 9 bases matching TRBD1. Trimming took 5 bases from V and 9 from J; bases not matched to a gene: 23. This CDR3 is 20 amino acids long. Germline CDR1 MNHEY, CDR2 SMNVEV (reference sequence). CDR3 in amino acids: CASSPWAGTGSYSWSSPLHF. In DNA form, the CDR3 reads TGTGCCAGCAGTCCCTGGGCGGGGACAGGGTCCTATTCCTGGAGTTCACCCCTCCACTTT.

This CDR3 is CASGLGADTQYF. Written as DNA, the CDR3 is TGTGCCAGCGGGTTGGGAGCAGATACGCAGTATTTT. The chain carries TRBV5-4 and TRBJ2-3; the D gene is possibly TRBD2 (5 bases). Germline loops: CDR1 SGHNT, CDR2 YYREEE (reference sequence). This CDR3 spans 12 amino acids. V was clipped by 7 bases and J by 4 bases, with 10 bases between them.